Following are 25 T cell receptor beta chains from one sample sequenced in a study of regulatory T cells in long-lasting Graves disease. The time point denotes: persistent/refractory GD, antithyroid drugs over 5 years with positive TRAb. Scientists built the TCR library using RNA that was extracted from PBMCs. Arm-PCR of CDR3 regions and iRepertoire HTBI primers were used to build TCR beta libraries. TCRdb re-called the multiplex PCR reads through MiXCR, storing one row per CDR3 protein. This table has 350,000 to 450,000 distinct CDR3 sequences, 20% appearing once. Sample: peripheral blood mononuclear cells (PBMCs), taken when the disease was refractory, from a patient treated with antithyroid drugs. These TCRs come from a female donor with Graves disease.

This clonotype occurred many times. The V and J genes are TRBV30 and TRBJ2-7; TRBD1 agrees at 10 bases. The V segment lost 2 bases and the J segment 6 bases; nucleotides outside the gene matches: 1. The CDR3 has 12 amino acids. The germline gives CDR1 GTSNPN, CDR2 SVGIG (reference sequence). The DNA of the CDR3 is TGTGCCTGGAGTCGACAGGGGGCCGAGCAGTACTTC. Its protein is CAWSRQGAEQYF.

The sample holds a few counts of this clonotype. The chain couples TRBV7-2 to TRBJ2-7; D may be TRBD2 (7 bases). In germline, CDR1 is SGHTA, CDR2 FQGNSA. The length of the CDR3 is 17 residues. The ends were cut back, 0 bases at V and 7 bases at J, with 22 bases in the middle. For the CDR3, the DNA is TGTGCCAGCAGCTTAGCAATGGGGGGGCCCCTGAATGGGGAGCAGTACTTC. Translated: CASSLAMGGPLNGEQYF.

This clonotype has ten or more counts. The chain combines TRBV5-1 with TRBJ1-2; D is ambiguous. The germline gives CDR1 SGHRS, CDR2 YFSETQ. This CDR3 has 12 residues. The V end lost 5 bases, the J end lost 7 bases, and 12 bases lay between the germline ends. CDR3 sequence: CASRGSGVGYTF. The CDR3 DNA reads as TGCGCCAGCAGAGGTAGTGGGGTTGGCTACACCTTC.

V usage is TRBV20-1 and J usage is TRBJ2-2; 12 bases are a match to TRBD2. The CDR3 sequence is 17 residues long. The V and J ends lost 6 bases and 5 bases, in that order; junction bases with no gene match: 13. Germline V gene data show CDR1 as DFQATT and CDR2 as SNEGSKA (reference sequence). The chain's CDR3 is CSATSPTSGRRTGELFF. The CDR3 nucleotides are TGCAGTGCAACCTCCCCAACTAGCGGGAGGAGGACCGGGGAGCTGTTTTTT.

This clonotype was recorded a few times. The chain has TRBV6-1 and TRBJ1-1; D perhaps matches TRBD1 (5 bases). The V end was cut by 5 bases, the J end by 0 bases, with 10 bases between. The CDR3 totals 14 residues. Germline loops: CDR1 MNHNS, CDR2 SASEGT. CDR3 bases: TGTGCCAGCAGTCCGGGGGTCTTGAACACTGAAGCTTTCTTT. Translation: CASSPGVLNTEAFF.

The J gene is TRBJ1-1, the V gene TRBV29-1; a possible D gene is TRBD1 (5 bases). This CDR3 contains 12 residues. V was pared by 7 bases and J by 4 bases, with 13 bases between. Germline CDR1 reads SQVTM; CDR2 reads ANQGSEA. CDR3 loop: CSAPVQGTEAFF. CDR3 nucleotide sequence: TGCAGCGCCCCTGTCCAGGGCACTGAAGCTTTCTTT.

This clonotype was counted only a few times. The chain carries TRBV5-1 and TRBJ2-7, with 8 bases matching TRBD2. V was pared by 1 base and J by 5 bases, with 5 bases of the junction left unmatched. Germline V gives CDR1 SGHRS, CDR2 YFSETQ. CDR3 length equals 14 residues. CDR3 coding DNA: TGCGCCAGCAGCTTGAGCGGGAGAGGGGACGAGCAGTACTTC. Protein: CASSLSGRGDEQYF. The entire variable domain, with the rest obtained from reference TRBV5-1 and TRBJ2-7, is as follows: KAGVTQTPRYLIKTRGQQVTLSCSPISGHRSVSWYQQTPGQGLQFLFEYFSETQRNKGNFPGRFSGRQFSNSRSEMNVSTLELGDSALYLCASSLSGRGDEQYFGPGTRLTVT.

This clonotype was observed at least ten times. The V call is TRBV28, the J call TRBJ1-2, with TRBD1 matching over 7 bases. With 8 bases clipped from V and 7 bases from J, the junction kept 16 bases outside the gene matches. Germline loops: CDR1 MDHEN, CDR2 SYDVKM. This CDR3 contains 15 residues. The CDR3 region has the DNA TGTGCCAGCTGTAGTTCCGGGACAGACAATAGTGGCTACACCTTC. Residues: CASCSSGTDNSGYTF.

This clonotype was counted at least ten times. V is TRBV28 and J is TRBJ1-5, with D possibly matching TRBD1 (6 bases). Trimming shortened V by 7 bases and J by 8 bases, and 18 bases separated the two germline ends. The germline V gene encodes CDR1 MDHEN and CDR2 SYDVKM. This CDR3 comprises 14 residues. The CDR3: CASNTDRFVKPQHF. The CDR3 DNA follows: TGTGCCAGCAATACTGACAGGTTCGTTAAGCCCCAGCATTTT.

This clonotype was counted only a few times. The V and J genes are TRBV28 and TRBJ1-3; 10 nucleotides align to TRBD1. The CDR3 has 14 residues. CDR1 is MDHEN, CDR2 SYDVKM, per germline. CDR3 region: CASAETGGGNTIYF. The CDR3, as DNA: TGTGCTTCGGCTGAGACAGGGGGCGGAAACACCATATATTTT.

The chain is built from TRBV27 and TRBJ2-7; weak D call: TRBD2 (6 bases). This CDR3 comprises 16 residues. From germline, CDR1 is MNHEY and CDR2 SMNVEV (reference sequence). Trimming removed 6 bases from V and 5 bases from J, with 23 bases in between. As DNA, the CDR3 is TGTGCCAGCAGCCCCGATCCTCTACCCGGGGGAAACGAGCAGTACTTC. Translating it yields CASSPDPLPGGNEQYF.

This clonotype appeared many times. The chain is built from TRBV2 and TRBJ2-7, with no clear D. With 6 bases removed from V and 6 bases from J, the gap between germline ends came to 12 bases. The germline V gene has CDR1 SNHLY and CDR2 FYNNEI. This CDR3 has 12 amino acids. For the CDR3, the DNA is TGTGCCAGCAGCGCTCTGGTTGGCGAGCAGTACTTC. Translating it yields CASSALVGEQYF.

This clonotype was recorded many times. This chain links TRBV11-3 with TRBJ2-5; TRBD2 agrees at 8 bases. V was clipped by 1 base and J by 5 bases; unmatched bases: 9. CDR1 and CDR2 from the germline V gene are SGHNT and YENEEA. The CDR3 is 16 amino acids. CDR3 residues: CASSLGGTSAQETQYF. The CDR3 coding sequence is TGTGCCAGCAGCTTAGGTGGGACTAGTGCGCAGGAGACCCAGTACTTC. Looking up the rest from reference TRBV11-3 and TRBJ2-5 gives the full variable domain: EAGVVQSPRYKIIEKKQPVAFWCNPISGHNTLYWYLQNLGQGPELLIRYENEEAVDDSQLPKDRFSAERLKGVDSTLKIQPAELGDSAVYLCASSLGGTSAQETQYFGPGTRLLVL.

Ten or more counts support this clonotype. The V call is TRBV28, the J call TRBJ1-4, with D possibly TRBD1 on 6 matching bases. The CDR3 totals 17 residues. CDR1 and CDR2 from the germline V gene are MDHEN and SYDVKM. V dropped 8 bases and J dropped 6 bases, with 25 bases sitting between them. The CDR3 nucleotides read TGTGCCAGCCTCTCTTGGGGGGCAGGGCTACAGGATGAAAAACTGTTTTTT. Protein: CASLSWGAGLQDEKLFF.

This clonotype was counted at least ten times. The V gene is TRBV20-1, the J gene TRBJ2-5, with 9 bases that match TRBD1. V shed 0 bases and J 10 bases; nucleotides not matched to a gene: 9. Germline CDR1 is DFQATT and CDR2 is SNEGSKA (reference sequence). The CDR3 has 14 residues. Written as DNA, the CDR3 is TGCAGTGCTAGAGATCCCAGGACAGGGGCATACCAGTACTTC. Its translation is CSARDPRTGAYQYF.

This clonotype was seen many times. V and J are TRBV15 and TRBJ2-7, with D possibly being TRBD2 (6 bases). V lost 3 bases, J lost 6 bases, and 18 bases lay in between. This CDR3 has 15 residues. Per germline, CDR1 LNHNV and CDR2 YYDKDF (reference sequence). The CDR3, as DNA: TGTGCCACCAGCAGCACTAGGGGAGGTGGTTCCGAGCAGTACTTC. It translates to CATSSTRGGGSEQYF.

The V gene is TRBV28, the J gene TRBJ2-7; 10 bases line up with TRBD1. The germline V gene encodes CDR1 MDHEN and CDR2 SYDVKM. The CDR3 has 19 residues. The V gene end was trimmed by 10 bases and the J gene end by 3 bases; junction bases not matched to a gene: 24. The CDR3 sequence: CAIKPSPGQGTKPSYEQYF. As DNA, the CDR3 is TGTGCCATCAAACCCTCACCGGGACAGGGGACAAAGCCTAGCTACGAGCAGTACTTC.

This clonotype was detected ten times or more. The chain has TRBV2 and TRBJ2-7, with D perhaps matching TRBD1 (5 bases). This CDR3 has 14 amino acids. Germline V gene sequence: CDR1 SNHLY, CDR2 FYNNEI. V dropped 2 bases and J dropped 8 bases, with 16 bases sitting between them. CDR3 nucleotide sequence: TGTGCCAGCAGTGAACAGTGGGGCCAGGGCCAGCAGTACTTC. Translating gives CASSEQWGQGQQYF.

This clonotype has ten or more counts. The rearrangement joins TRBV6-2 or TRBV6-3 to TRBJ2-7, with TRBD2 matching 10 bases. Germline loops: CDR1 MNHEY, CDR2 SVGEGT. The J segment lost 3 bases and the V segment lost 7 bases, leaving 3 bases of the junction unmatched. This CDR3 has 13 amino acids. The CDR3: CASTRTSGYEQYF. The CDR3 bases are TGTGCCAGCACCCGGACTAGCGGCTACGAGCAGTACTTC.

This clonotype was observed a few times. The rearrangement joins TRBV13 to TRBJ2-2; possible D gene TRBD1, 6 bases. The CDR3 extends over 16 amino acids. V dropped 6 bases and J dropped 7 bases, with 21 bases sitting between them. CDR1 PRHDT and CDR2 FYEKMQ come from the germline V gene (reference sequence). The CDR3 nucleotides are TGTGCCAGCAGTTCCTCGAGTGCAGGGGCTTTCGGGGAGCTGTTTTTT. Its protein is CASSSSSAGAFGELFF.

The V call is TRBV30, the J call TRBJ1-2, with TRBD1 matching over 7 bases. V was pared by 2 bases and J by 4 bases, with 4 bases of the junction left unmatched. Germline V gene data show CDR1 as GTSNPN and CDR2 as SVGIG (reference sequence). This CDR3 comprises 13 residues. The CDR3 sequence is CAWSLQGSYGYTF. The CDR3 DNA reads TGTGCCTGGAGTCTACAGGGGAGCTATGGCTACACCTTC.

As regards this clonotype: One end of the junction does not line up with germline, which may come from a read error. The V gene is TRBV9, the J gene TRBJ2-1; no firm D call. Per germline, CDR1 SGDLS and CDR2 YYNGEE. The CDR3 length is 14 residues. DNA for the CDR3: TGTGCCGGCAGCGTATGGGAAAAGAGCGATGAGCAGTTCTTC. Protein sequence: CAGSVWEKSDEQFF.

The J gene is TRBJ2-2, the V gene TRBV6-1; the D is unclear. This CDR3 is 14 amino acids long. Per germline, CDR1 MNHNS and CDR2 SASEGT. Between the trimmed V and J ends, which lost 9 bases and 6 bases, there was a span of 17 bases. The CDR3 sequence is CASSPRPHAGELFF. DNA for the CDR3: TGTGCCAGTTCCCCCCGGCCCCACGCCGGGGAGCTGTTTTTT.

The chain carries TRBV3-1 and TRBJ1-1; 10 positions match TRBD1. J lost 6 bases, V lost 4 bases, and 11 bases had no gene match. Per germline, CDR1 LGHDT and CDR2 YNNKEL (reference sequence). The CDR3 contains 16 residues. CDR3 sequence reads: CASSPNSGQGSAEAFF. CDR3 DNA: TGTGCCAGCAGCCCGAATTCGGGACAGGGGTCCGCTGAAGCTTTCTTT.

This clonotype was counted many times. CDR3 nucleotide sequence: TGTGCCAGCCAGGAGGACGTAAGCATGAACACTGAAGCTTTCTTT. Translated: CASQEDVSMNTEAFF. The genes are TRBV27 and TRBJ1-1, with D unclear. The germline gives CDR1 MNHEY, CDR2 SMNVEV (reference sequence). V lost 8 bases and J lost 0, with 16 bases in between. This CDR3 spans 15 amino acids.